The 4 T cell receptor beta chains below all came from one sample that was sequenced in a study of Ad26.COV2.S vaccination and SARS-CoV-2 variants. Treatment in this sample: about 20 received Ad26.COV2.S at low or high dose, single or two shots; 5 received placebo; per-sample allocation not given. After the first vaccine or placebo injection, samples were drawn on day 63. Produced via immunoSEQ multiplex PCR; TCRdb's table is partial and in-frame only. The table has a few hundred thousand clones, roughly 84% seen once. The material sequenced was peripheral blood, taken in a trial of Ad26.COV2.S vaccine versus placebo. The receptors stem from a person between 18 and 60 years old who received the Ad26.COV2.S COVID-19 vaccine or a placebo.

The V and J genes are TRBV5-1 and TRBJ1-1, with D uncertain. Germline V gene sequence: CDR1 SGHRS, CDR2 YFSETQ. The ends were cut back, 4 bases at V and 5 bases at J, with 15 bases in the middle. This CDR3 has 14 residues. In DNA, the CDR3 is TGCGCCAGCAGCATTGGAATGGGCAGGACTGAAGCTTTCTTT. Translated, it gives CASSIGMGRTEAFF.

This chain uses TRBV2 with TRBJ2-7; no firm D call. The CDR3 spans 14 residues. The ends were cut back, 7 bases at V and 3 bases at J, with 16 bases in the middle. CDR1 SNHLY and CDR2 FYNNEI come from the germline V gene. In nucleotides, the CDR3 is TGTGCCAGCAAGCAATGGGAATCCAACTACGAGCAGTACTTC. It yields the protein CASKQWESNYEQYF. Based on the CDR3 plus reference TRBV2 and TRBJ2-7, the full variable domain is EPEVTQTPSHQVTQMGQEVILRCVPISNHLYFYWYRQILGQKVEFLVSFYNNEISEKSEIFDDQFSVERPDGSNFTLKIRSTKLEDSAMYFCASKQWESNYEQYFGPGTRLTVT.

The chain is built from TRBV6-5 and TRBJ2-7, with a weak D call TRBD2 (5 bases). Deletions cut 7 bases from V and 6 bases from J, with 10 bases between. Germline CDR1 and CDR2: MNHEY and SVGAGI. This CDR3 has 11 amino acids. CDR3 in amino acids: CASNYGLEQYF. The CDR3 coding sequence is TGTGCCAGCAACTACGGACTCGAGCAGTACTTC.

V usage is TRBV10-3 and J usage is TRBJ1-1; D is possibly TRBD1 (5 bases). The CDR3 contains 14 residues. Germline CDR1 is ENHRY and CDR2 is SYGVKD. V shed 0 bases and J shed 4 bases, with 9 bases lying between them. The CDR3 is CAISESQGRTEAFF. In DNA form, the CDR3 reads TGTGCCATCAGTGAGTCCCAGGGTCGCACTGAAGCTTTCTTT.